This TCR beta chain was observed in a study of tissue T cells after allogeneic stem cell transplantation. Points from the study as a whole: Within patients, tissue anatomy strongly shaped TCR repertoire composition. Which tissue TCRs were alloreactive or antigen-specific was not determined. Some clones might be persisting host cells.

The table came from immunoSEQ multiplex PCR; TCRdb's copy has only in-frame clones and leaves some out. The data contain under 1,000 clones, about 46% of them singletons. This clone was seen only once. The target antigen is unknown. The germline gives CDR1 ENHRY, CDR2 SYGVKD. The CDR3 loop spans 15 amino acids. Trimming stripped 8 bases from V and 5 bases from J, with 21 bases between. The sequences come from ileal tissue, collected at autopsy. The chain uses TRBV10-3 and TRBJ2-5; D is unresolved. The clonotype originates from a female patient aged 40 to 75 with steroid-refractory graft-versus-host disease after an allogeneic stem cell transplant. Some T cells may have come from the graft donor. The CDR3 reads CAIGKYGSGGETQYF. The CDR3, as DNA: TGTGCCATCGGCAAATATGGATCAGGCGGCGAGACCCAGTACTTC.